This TCR beta chain comes out of a study of T cell responses to AZD1222 COVID-19 vaccine. Data came from immunoSEQ multiplex PCR; TCRdb stores just in-frame clones and leaves some out. The sample carries roughly 150,000 clones, around 88% recorded once. Germline V lookup: CDR1 SQVTM, CDR2 ANQGSEA. The CDR3 runs 12 residues. V was cut by 7 bases and J by 6 bases, with 12 bases left in between. Study outcomes and limitations: Clonal diversity was possibly underestimated, and the donors were mostly white British, with more females.

This clone was detected a few times. As yet, its antigen is unknown. The V gene is TRBV29-1, the J gene TRBJ2-2, with D possibly TRBD2 on 5 matching bases. The clonotype comes from an adult in good health. The specimen comprised peripheral blood, sampled on day 0 of MenACWY control vaccination. CDR3 sequence reads: CSGEISAGELFF. The CDR3 DNA is TGCAGCGGGGAGATCTCTGCCGGGGAGCTGTTTTTT.